The clone carrying this T cell receptor (beta chain) was seen a handful of times. Antigen specificity is unknown. A single record per CDR3 protein comes from TCRdb applying MiXCR to the 5' RACE reads. The data show a few hundred thousand distinct CDR3 sequences, with roughly an eighth seen just once and around 4% held by the top ten. The source of the sample is a study of identical twins. This CDR3 has 13 amino acids. Trimming left V 2 bases short and J 4 bases short, with 7 bases between. From germline, CDR1 is SGHKS and CDR2 YYEKEE (reference sequence). General study findings and limits: For zero-insertion analyses, partial confounding could come from invariant MAIT and iNKT cells.

This same sample was also taken into another study, of yellow fever vaccine responses in identical twins.

The specimen sequenced was memory (CD45RO+) T cells sorted from blood. J is TRBJ2-1 and V is TRBV5-5, with D possibly being TRBD2 (5 bases). The source of this sequence is a woman between 18 and 29 years old in good health. The CDR3 DNA follows: TGTGCCAGCAGCTTCGGGAAGTACAATGAGCAGTTCTTC. Translated, it gives CASSFGKYNEQFF. Drawing the rest from reference TRBV5-5 and TRBJ2-1, the complete variable domain is DAGVTQSPTHLIKTRGQQVTLRCSPISGHKSVSWYQQVLGQGPQFIFQYYEKEERGRGNFPDRFSARQFPNYSSELNVNALLLGDSALYLCASSFGKYNEQFFGPGTRLTVL.